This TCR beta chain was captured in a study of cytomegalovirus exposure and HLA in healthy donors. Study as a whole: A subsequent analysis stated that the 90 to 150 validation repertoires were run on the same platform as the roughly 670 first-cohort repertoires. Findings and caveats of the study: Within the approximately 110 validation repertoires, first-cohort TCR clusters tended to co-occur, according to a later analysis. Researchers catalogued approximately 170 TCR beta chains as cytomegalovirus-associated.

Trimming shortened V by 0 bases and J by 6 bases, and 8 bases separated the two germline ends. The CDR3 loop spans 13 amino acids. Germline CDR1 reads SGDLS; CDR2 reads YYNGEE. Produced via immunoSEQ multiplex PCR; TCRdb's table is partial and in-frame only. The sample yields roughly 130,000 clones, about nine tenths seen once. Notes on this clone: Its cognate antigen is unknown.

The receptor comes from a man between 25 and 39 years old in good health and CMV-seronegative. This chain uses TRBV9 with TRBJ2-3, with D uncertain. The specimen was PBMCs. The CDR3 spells CASSVGDFDTQYF. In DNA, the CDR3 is TGTGCCAGCAGCGTAGGAGATTTCGATACGCAGTATTTT. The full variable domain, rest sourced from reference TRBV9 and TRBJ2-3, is DSGVTQTPKHLITATGQRVTLRCSPRSGDLSVYWYQQSLDQGLQFLIQYYNGEERAKGNILERFSAQQFPDLHSELNLSSLELGDSALYFCASSVGDFDTQYFGPGTRLTVL.